This T cell receptor beta chain comes out of a study of T cell responses to AZD1222 COVID-19 vaccine. Findings and limits, study-wide: In the spike-specific TCR repertoire, nearly half reportedly target unmutated variant regions. Compared with day 0, the breadth and depth of the Spike-specific TCR repertoire rose significantly after two doses of AZD1222. Spike was spanned by vaccine-associated CD4 TCRs, which were dominant at 160-218 and 743-854. Females made up more of the donors, who were largely white British, and clonal diversity may have come out too low.

This table comes from immunoSEQ multiplex PCR, and its TCRdb copy is limited to in-frame clones, with some not included. The sample lists 120,000 to 150,000 clones, 85% to 95% occurring once. V was trimmed by 6 bases and J by 3 bases, leaving 11 bases between them. The CDR3 has 13 amino acids. Germline V lookup: CDR1 KGHSH, CDR2 LQKENI. Notes on this clone: Its antigen is unknown.

The material was peripheral blood, obtained on day 0 of AZD1222 vaccination. The chain recombines TRBV18 with TRBJ1-2; no firm D call. This sequence originates from an adult in good health. CDR3 in DNA: TGTGCCAGCTCCCCCCTTGCAGACTATGGCTACACCTTC. It is translated as CASSPLADYGYTF.